This paragraph reports one T cell receptor (beta chain). What it binds is unknown. The record originates from a study of long-term antiretroviral therapy in people with HIV. Study-level information: The earliest specimens came about a decade ahead of the 2015 immediate-ART recommendation.

The CDR3 runs 16 residues. V was trimmed by 7 bases and J by 5 bases, leaving 18 bases between them. Germline CDR1 reads LNHDA; CDR2 reads SQIVND (reference sequence). At the survey level, the v3.0 immunoSEQ assay was run. Only in-frame clones appear in the TCRdb table, and some are missing; sequencing was by immunoSEQ multiplex PCR. The sample lists some 22,000 clones, around 83% occurring once. Findings and caveats of the study: Pre-ART expanded clones dominated the repertoire at every time point. The ART regimens used between about 2003 and 2018 may be less effective than current ones. Post-treatment diversity went higher with ART but stayed below transplant donor controls.

The receptor was derived from a man between 50 and 59 years old with HIV. The specimen comprised unsorted PBMCs, sampled 0.4 years after starting antiretroviral therapy. J is TRBJ1-6 and V is TRBV19; no clear D gene. The CDR3 loop is CASTTYRGPDNSPLHF. DNA for the CDR3: TGTGCCAGTACCACTTACCGCGGGCCGGATAATTCACCCCTCCACTTT.